The rows below give T cell receptor beta chains drawn from one sample of a study of somatic mutations in cytotoxic T cells in rheumatoid arthritis. Sequenced by immunoSEQ multiplex PCR; TCRdb stores in-frame clones only, minus some. The table includes around 2,500 clones, around four fifths detected once. Material for sequencing was CD8+ T cells sorted from blood. These receptors were taken from a woman aged 70-85 years with rheumatoid arthritis. Each CDR3 is given with its conserved first and last residue. A D gene is named only where the DNA matches it firmly. Clone size, where shown, is once, few, many, or a class for clones that have expanded.

>TRBV27|15|NA|TRBJ2-2|NA
CASSPLFANTGELFF
TGTGCCAGCAGTCCCCTGTTCGCGAACACCGGGGAGCTGTTTTTT
>TRBV7-2|12|NA|TRBJ1-1|NA
CASSLGHHEAFF
TGTGCCAGCAGCCTTGGACATCATGAAGCTTTCTTT
>TRBV6-4|16|once|TRBJ2-2|TRBD2
CASSDERRESTGELFF
TGTGCCAGCAGTGACGAAAGGCGGGAGAGCACCGGGGAGCTGTTTTTT
>TRBV7-3|16|NA|TRBJ2-3|NA
CASSLTGRGFADTQYF
TGTGCCAGCAGCTTAACTGGCAGGGGATTCGCAGATACGCAGTATTTT
>TRBV11-2|15|NA|TRBJ2-3|NA
CASSLGTPTTDTQYF
TGTGCCAGCAGCTTAGGTACGCCCACAACAGATACGCAGTATTTT
>TRBV29-1|13|NA|TRBJ1-2|NA
CSARPGQLDGYTF
TGCAGCGCCCGGCCCGGACAGCTGGATGGCTACACCTTC
>TRBV7-8|14|NA|TRBJ1-6|NA
CASSLSRVYSPLHF
TGTGCCAGCAGCTTATCCAGGGTTTACTCACCCCTCCACTTT
>TRBV5-1|15|NA|TRBJ2-7|TRBD2
CASSFGTSGNYEQYF
TGCGCCAGCAGCTTTGGGACTAGCGGGAACTACGAGCAGTACTTC
>TRBV27|14|NA|TRBJ2-7|TRBD2
CASRGFTSGYEQYF
TGTGCCAGCAGGGGTTTCACTAGCGGCTACGAGCAGTACTTC
>TRBV6-1|15|NA|TRBJ2-7|TRBD1
CASSERQGEGYEQYF
TGTGCCAGCAGTGAGAGACAGGGCGAGGGTTACGAGCAGTACTTC
>TRBV7-8|13|few|TRBJ2-7|TRBD1
CASSPWTGDEQYF
TGTGCCAGCAGCCCCTGGACAGGGGATGAGCAGTACTTC
>TRBV28|17|large|TRBJ1-1|NA
CASSLEQGLHVNTEAFF
TGTGCCAGCAGTTTAGAGCAGGGCCTTCATGTGAACACTGAAGCTTTCTTT
>TRBV2|12|NA|TRBJ2-1|NA
CASSVAYNEQFF
TGTGCCAGCAGTGTAGCCTACAATGAGCAGTTCTTC
>TRBV7-9|15|NA|TRBJ1-6|TRBD1
CASSHHDRGYSPLHF
TGTGCCAGCAGCCACCACGACAGGGGATATTCCCCCCTCCACTTT
>TRBV5-1|15|NA|TRBJ2-7|NA
CASSLVLGGTYEQYF
TGCGCCAGCAGCTTGGTGCTCGGCGGAACCTACGAGCAGTACTTC
>TRBV29-1|16|NA|TRBJ2-1|TRBD2
CSVELLTSGRNNEQFF
TGCAGCGTTGAACTCCTGACTAGCGGGAGAAACAATGAGCAGTTCTTC
>TRBV15|16|NA|TRBJ2-1|TRBD1
CATSRDGAGGYNEQFF
TGTGCCACCAGCAGAGATGGGGCAGGGGGCTACAATGAGCAGTTCTTC
>TRBV6-1|15|NA|TRBJ2-3|TRBD1
CASSFRTGSTDTQYF
TGTGCCAGCAGTTTTCGGACAGGGAGCACAGATACGCAGTATTTT
>TRBV19|17|NA|TRBJ2-1|TRBD2
CASSIDPGTSGYNEQFF
TGTGCCAGTAGTATAGACCCCGGGACTAGCGGGTACAATGAGCAGTTCTTC
>TRBV18|16|NA|TRBJ2-7|TRBD1
CASSPGRQGVSYEQYF
TGTGCCAGCTCACCAGGACGACAGGGAGTTTCCTACGAGCAGTACTTC
>TRBV9|14|NA|TRBJ2-7|TRBD1
CASSPTGTAYEQYF
TGTGCCAGCAGCCCAACCGGGACAGCCTACGAGCAGTACTTC
>TRBV4-1|15|NA|TRBJ2-1|TRBD1
CASSQAGQGADEQFF
TGCGCCAGCAGCCAAGCGGGACAGGGGGCGGATGAGCAGTTCTTC
>TRBV28|14|NA|TRBJ2-3|TRBD2
CASSLGGNRDTQYF
TGTGCCAGCAGTTTGGGGGGGAATAGGGATACGCAGTATTTT
>TRBV9|13|NA|TRBJ1-1|NA
CASSPSMNTEAFF
TGTGCCAGCAGTCCGAGCATGAACACTGAAGCTTTCTTT